The 10 T cell receptor beta chains below come from one sample, sequenced in a study of cytomegalovirus exposure and HLA in healthy donors. TCRdb's copy holds only in-frame clones and misses some; the assay was immunoSEQ multiplex PCR. Here the sample spans over 110,000 clones, 70% to 90% being singletons. The material sequenced was PBMCs. The receptor set was obtained from a man aged 18 to 35 in good health and CMV-seropositive.

The chain recombines TRBV2 with TRBJ1-1; weak D call: TRBD1 (5 bases). Germline assignment: CDR1 SNHLY and CDR2 FYNNEI. Trimming cost V 6 bases and J 5 bases, with 16 bases left between them. The CDR3 runs 14 residues. CDR3 sequence (DNA): TGTGCCAGCAGGGCCGGGGGACGAATTACTGAAGCTTTCTTT. It is translated as CASRAGGRITEAFF.

The rearrangement links TRBV30 to TRBJ2-5, with D maybe TRBD1 (6 bases). CDR3 length: 13 amino acids. Germline V CDR1 and CDR2: GTSNPN, SVGIG (reference sequence). V was cut by 4 bases and J by 2 bases, with 11 bases left in between. The DNA of the CDR3 is TGTGCCTGGACAGTAGGACAGCAAGAGACCCAGTACTTC. Its protein is CAWTVGQQETQYF.

The chain employs TRBV10-3 and TRBJ1-2, with a tentative D call TRBD1 (6 bases). Germline-derived CDR1 and CDR2 are ENHRY and SYGVKD. The CDR3 has 15 amino acids. V lost 4 bases and J lost 4, with 16 bases in between. CDR3 loop: CAISVDYRAIYGYTF. CDR3 nucleotides: TGTGCCATCAGTGTAGACTACAGGGCCATCTATGGCTACACCTTC.

This chain links TRBV5-1 with TRBJ2-5; 12 nucleotides align to TRBD2. After removal of 4 bases from V and 4 bases from J, the junction contained 2 bases not matched to a gene. The CDR3 consists of 14 residues. The germline V gene encodes CDR1 SGHRS and CDR2 YFSETQ. CDR3 sequence: CASSPTSGRETQYF. DNA for the CDR3: TGCGCCAGCAGCCCGACTAGCGGGAGAGAGACCCAGTACTTC.

The gene calls are TRBV4-1 and TRBJ2-7; D call uncertain. CDR1 and CDR2 from the germline V gene are MGHRA and YSYEKL. This CDR3 comprises 12 residues. The V end lost 1 base, the J end lost 3 bases, and 4 bases lay between the germline ends. CDR3 sequence: CASSQGYYEQYF. CDR3 sequence (DNA): TGCGCCAGCAGCCAAGGCTACTACGAGCAGTACTTC.

This clone was observed a handful of times. This chain links TRBV7-9 with TRBJ1-2, with TRBD1 matching 7 bases. Trimming at V came to 4 bases and at J to 7 bases, leaving 12 bases not matched to a gene. Germline V lookup: CDR1 SEHNR, CDR2 FQNEAQ (reference sequence). The CDR3 sequence is 15 residues long. The CDR3 is CASSSSGDSKIGYTF. CDR3 coding DNA: TGTGCCAGCAGCTCCAGTGGGGACAGCAAGATTGGCTACACCTTC.

V is TRBV4-2 and J is TRBJ1-2, with D maybe TRBD1 (5 bases). CDR1 and CDR2 (germline): LGHNA, YNFKEQ. This CDR3 spans 12 amino acids. Trimming shortened V by 5 bases and J by 6 bases, and 10 bases separated the two germline ends. Written as DNA, the CDR3 is TGTGCCAGCAGCGAGGGGAGGAATGGCTACACCTTC. This gives the protein CASSEGRNGYTF.

This chain joins TRBV5-4 and TRBJ1-2, with TRBD1 matching 8 bases. The CDR3 is made up of 15 amino acids. The germline CDR1 and CDR2 sequences are SGHNT and YYREEE (reference sequence). Trimming cost V 4 bases and J 3 bases; bases outside gene matches: 8. CDR3 sequence: CASSAMTTGDYGYTF. CDR3 bases: TGTGCCAGCAGCGCCATGACGACAGGGGACTATGGCTACACCTTC.

V gene TRBV19 combines with J gene TRBJ1-3; 7 bases match TRBD1. Germline CDR1 reads LNHDA; CDR2 reads SQIVND (reference sequence). Germline trimming cut 1 base from V and 4 bases from J; bases unmatched to any gene: 4. The CDR3 is 15 residues long. CDR3 coding DNA: TGTGCCAGTAGTATAGGACAGGGTTACGGAAACACCATATATTTT. Translating it yields CASSIGQGYGNTIYF.

There are a few counts of this clone. V gene TRBV19 combines with J gene TRBJ1-5; possible D gene TRBD1, 5 bases. CDR3 length: 16 residues. Germline assignment: CDR1 LNHDA and CDR2 SQIVND (reference sequence). The V end was cut by 4 bases, the J end by 3 bases, with 16 bases between. The CDR3 DNA follows: TGTGCCAGTAGTAAAATAAAGGACATAGCCAATCAGCCCCAGCATTTT. It codes for CASSKIKDIANQPQHF.